This TCR beta chain was identified in a study of CD8 T cells in ankylosing spondylitis. As to this clonotype: The target antigen is unknown.

V dropped 6 bases and J dropped 5; count of bases not matched to a gene: 13. CDR1 and CDR2 (germline): SQVTM, ANQGSEA. CDR3 size: 14 residues. TCRdb reprocessed the 5' RACE reads via MiXCR and lists one record per CDR3 protein. The sample holds about 250,000 distinct CDR3 sequences; around 32% are singletons and the top ten take 4% to 5%. The study, taken as a whole, reports: Both synovial fluid and blood in reactive arthritis had previously been reported to carry some motif variants.

The clonotype comes from a male donor with ankylosing spondylitis or in good health (not recorded which). The chain employs TRBV29-1 and TRBJ2-7, with 7 bases fitting TRBD1. The sequenced sample consisted of blood, either unsorted or a sorted T cell fraction (not recorded which). As DNA, the CDR3 is TGCAGCGTAAGACAGGGAAGTCGTAGGGACGAGCAGTACTTC. Amino acid sequence: CSVRQGSRRDEQYF.